The rows below give T cell receptor beta chains drawn from one sample of a study of human T cells and chemical hapten exposure. TCRdb re-analysed the RACE reads in MiXCR, keeping a single row per CDR3 protein. The sample comprises under 450,000 distinct CDR3 sequences, nearly 5% of which are singletons, and 2% to 2.5% rests with the top ten. Sequenced material: whole blood, taken in connection with sensitization to the hapten diphenylcyclopropenone (DPC). The receptors shown here come from a woman aged 45-65 years with alopecia areata. Some clones in this sample may be carry-over from other donors' samples. Both conserved end residues are part of each CDR3. The D gene is left open where the match is weak. Clone size is stated in some rows and not others, as once, few, many or a class when expanded.

clone_size	d_call	v_call	j_call	cdr3_nt	cdr3_aa
few	NA	TRBV27	TRBJ2-5	TGTGCCAGCAGTTTAAGTCGGACAGAAGAGACCCAGTACTTC	CASSLSRTEETQYF
many	TRBD1	TRBV7-2	TRBJ1-5	TGTGCCAGCAGCTTGGGACAGCAAGTAAACCCCCAGCATTTT	CASSLGQQVNPQHF
many	NA	TRBV29-1	TRBJ1-2	TGCAGCGTGGGGGACATGGGCTATGGCTACACCTTC	CSVGDMGYGYTF
many	TRBD2	TRBV6-2/TRBV6-3	TRBJ2-3	TGTGCCAGCAGACCCGTCTGGCGGGAGGGAAAAGATACGCAGTATTTT	CASRPVWREGKDTQYF
NA	TRBD1	TRBV27	TRBJ1-6	TGTGCCAGCAGTCCCGGACAGGGGGCGAATAATTCACCCCTCCACTTT	CASSPGQGANNSPLHF
many	NA	TRBV12-3/TRBV12-4	TRBJ2-2	TGTGCCAGCAGTTTCGACATTTCCTCCCACACCGGGGAGCTGTTTTTT	CASSFDISSHTGELFF
many	NA	TRBV4-2	TRBJ2-3	TGTGCCAGCAGCCAAGGAGCCACTATCGGCACAGATACGCAGTATTTT	CASSQGATIGTDTQYF
many	NA	TRBV7-9	TRBJ2-1	TGTGCCAGCAGCCGCCCTTCCAAGGGACAACATCGCCTTCACAATGAGCAGTTCTTC	CASSRPSKGQHRLHNEQFF
many	NA	TRBV11-2	TRBJ2-1	TGTGCCAGCAGCTTAGCAATGTCAGGGCATCCCCCCTACAATGAGCAGTTCTTC	CASSLAMSGHPPYNEQFF
many	NA	TRBV27	TRBJ1-2	TGTGCCAGCAGCCTAGACAGGCTCTATGGCTACACCTTC	CASSLDRLYGYTF
NA	TRBD2	TRBV10-2	TRBJ2-1	TGCGCCAGCAACTTACTAGCGGGGGATTCGAATGAGCAGTTCTTC	CASNLLAGDSNEQFF
many	NA	TRBV28	TRBJ2-7	TGTGCCAGCAGTTCCCAGGCGTATTCGGGCCTCGAGCAGTACTTC	CASSSQAYSGLEQYF
many	NA	TRBV5-5	TRBJ2-5	TGTGCCAGCAGCTTGGGGGTCAGGGTAGAGACCCAGTACTTC	CASSLGVRVETQYF